Sequencing of this T cell receptor (beta chain) was carried out in a study of cytomegalovirus exposure and HLA in healthy donors. Study conclusions and caveats: Indistinguishable V segments, including TRBV6-2 and TRBV6-3, were excluded.

About this clone itself: As yet, its antigen is unknown.

The PCR contained 60 Vbeta and 13 Jbeta primers. Only in-frame clones appear in the TCRdb table, and some are missing; sequencing was by immunoSEQ multiplex PCR. Of around 150,000 clones in the sample, approximately 85% were seen once. Germline loops: CDR1 MNHEY, CDR2 SVGAGI. The CDR3 runs to 15 residues. V lost 3 bases and J lost 1; bases outside the gene matches: 5. This clonotype was obtained from a girl between 2 and 10 years old in good health and CMV-seropositive. The J gene is TRBJ2-5, the V gene TRBV6-5; 7 bases align to TRBD1. The sample taken for sequencing was PBMCs. The CDR3 loop is CASSYLGTAQETQYF. Written as DNA, the CDR3 is TGTGCCAGCAGTTATTTGGGGACAGCCCAAGAGACCCAGTACTTC.